This T cell receptor (beta chain) was recorded in a study of shared clonotypes between healthy human individuals. Trimming pared 4 bases from V and 4 bases from J, leaving 12 bases between. This CDR3 is 13 amino acids long. Germline V gene lookup returns CDR1 SGDLS and CDR2 YYNGEE. Generated by immunoSEQ multiplex PCR, the TCRdb table keeps only in-frame clones and is missing some. Of 2 million to 3 million clones listed, roughly 93% are singletons. Study results and limitations: Sorted-subset sequencing, rarefaction showed, was incomplete despite large depth.

In regard to this clone: Its target is unknown.

The sample taken for sequencing was naive CD4+ T cells from PBMCs. The subset is: CD45RA+ positively selected. The sequence came from a young man in good health. Some clones in this sample may be carry-over from other donors' samples. The V and J genes are TRBV9 and TRBJ2-7; D unclear. CDR3 bases: TGTGCCAGCAGCCCGCCAGCTCAATACGAGCAGTACTTC. It encodes CASSPPAQYEQYF.